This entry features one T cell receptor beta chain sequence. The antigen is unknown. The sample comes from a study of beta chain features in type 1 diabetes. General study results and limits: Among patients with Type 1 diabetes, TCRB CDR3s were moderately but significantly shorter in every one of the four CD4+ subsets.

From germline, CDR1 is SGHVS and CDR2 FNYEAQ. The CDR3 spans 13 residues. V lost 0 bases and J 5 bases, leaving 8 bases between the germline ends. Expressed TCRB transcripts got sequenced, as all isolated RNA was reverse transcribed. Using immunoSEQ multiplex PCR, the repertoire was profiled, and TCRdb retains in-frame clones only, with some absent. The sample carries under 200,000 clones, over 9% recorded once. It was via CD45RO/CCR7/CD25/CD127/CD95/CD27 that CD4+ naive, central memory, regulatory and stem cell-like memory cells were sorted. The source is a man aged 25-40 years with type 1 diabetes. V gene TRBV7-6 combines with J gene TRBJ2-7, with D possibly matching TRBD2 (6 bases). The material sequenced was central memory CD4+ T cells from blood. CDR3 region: CASSLAGGHEQYF. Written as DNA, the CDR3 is TGTGCCAGCAGCTTAGCGGGAGGCCACGAGCAGTACTTC.